Presented here are 9 T cell receptor beta chains from one specimen sequenced in a study of T cell clonotyping in hematopoietic cell transplantation (dated by TCRdb to about 2021). Library preparation used the immunoSEQ multiplex PCR assay. In TCRdb, the immuneACCESS table is reduced to in-frame sequences with V and J assigned. These tables do not hold every clone; where another copy was compared, an unresolved V gene accounts for under half, and the others remain unexplained. Within this sample are 7,500 to 9,500 clones, with roughly four fifths of them counted one time only. The ten largest clones take up more than 4% of the sample. The meaning of the sample's time point label: 180 days after allo-HCT. The sequenced sample was peripheral blood mononuclear cells, obtained 180 days after allogeneic stem cell transplant. The source is a female patient aged 50-59 years who had an allogeneic stem cell transplant from an unrelated donor, so the T cells may come from the graft donor. Some clones in this sample may be carry-over from other donors' samples.

Here the CDR3 reads CASSAGAGRRSSGANVLTF. The CDR3 DNA is TGTGCCAGCAGCGCAGGGGCGGGCCGGAGGAGCTCTGGGGCCAACGTCCTGACTTTC. This chain connects TRBV7-2 to TRBJ2-6, with D perhaps TRBD1 (6 bases). Germline values: CDR1 SGHTA, CDR2 FQGNSA. With 5 bases removed from V and 0 bases from J, the gap between germline ends came to 20 bases. The CDR3 loop spans 19 amino acids.

The chain couples TRBV5-6 to TRBJ2-7; D is perhaps TRBD1 (6 bases). Germline V lookup: CDR1 SGHDT, CDR2 YYEEEE. The CDR3 has 13 residues. Trimming took 4 bases from V and 3 from J, leaving 11 bases between them. DNA of the CDR3: TGTGCCAGCAGCGGGGACATCTTCTACGAGCAGTACTTC. Protein: CASSGDIFYEQYF.

This chain connects TRBV5-6 to TRBJ1-4, with 9 bases lining up with TRBD1. With 4 bases clipped from V and 3 bases from J, the junction kept 4 bases outside the gene matches. The CDR3 is 15 residues long. In germline, CDR1 is SGHDT, CDR2 YYEEEE. The CDR3 loop reads CASSLTGGSNEKLFF. CDR3 DNA sequence: TGTGCCAGCAGCCTCACAGGGGGCTCTAATGAAAAACTGTTTTTT.

As to this clone: The junction departs from the called germline gene at one end, perhaps through a read error. V gene TRBV7-7 combines with J gene TRBJ2-2; D may be TRBD2 (5 bases). Germline V gene sequence: CDR1 SSHAT, CDR2 FNYEAQ (reference sequence). CDR3 length equals 16 residues. The CDR3 spells CASSLDVGANTGELFF. The CDR3 coding sequence is TGTGCTAGCAGCTTAGATGTCGGGGCGAACACCGGGGAGCTGTTTTTT.

This clone is termed medium-sized. The chain couples TRBV19 to TRBJ1-6; TRBD1 might be the D (6 bases). CDR3 length: 14 amino acids. Germline-derived CDR1 and CDR2 are LNHDA and SQIVND (reference sequence). Trimming left V 5 bases short and J 7 bases short, with 12 bases between. The CDR3 DNA is TGTGCCAGTAGTCTCCAGGGGTCAAATTCACCCCTCCACTTT. This gives the protein CASSLQGSNSPLHF.

The rearrangement joins TRBV14 to TRBJ1-1; D may be TRBD1 (6 bases). The CDR3 has 15 residues. V was trimmed by 2 bases and J by 4 bases, leaving 14 bases between them. Germline values: CDR1 SGHDN, CDR2 FVKESK. CDR3: CASSQFRGPGTEAFF. The DNA for the CDR3 is TGTGCCAGCAGCCAATTCAGGGGCCCCGGCACTGAAGCTTTCTTT.

The chain combines TRBV28 with TRBJ1-5, with 7 bases fitting TRBD1. Losses at the gene ends were 5 bases for V and 7 bases for J; bases not matched to a gene: 5. Germline CDR1 MDHEN, CDR2 SYDVKM. The CDR3 consists of 13 residues. In DNA, the CDR3 is TGTGCCAGCAGTACAGGGGACGACCAGCCCCAGCATTTT. It specifies CASSTGDDQPQHF.

The rearrangement links TRBV28 to TRBJ1-5; TRBD1 matches 7 bases. The CDR3 loop spans 14 amino acids. J lost 11 bases, V lost 5 bases, and 12 bases had no gene match. The germline V gene encodes CDR1 MDHEN and CDR2 SYDVKM. The CDR3 DNA sequence: TGTGCCAGCAGTCCCGGACAGGTTTGGGGTGCCCAGCATTTT. This translates into CASSPGQVWGAQHF.

This chain joins TRBV10-3 and TRBJ2-2; TRBD2 is a possible D gene (6 bases). The V gene's germline CDR1 is ENHRY and CDR2 SYGVKD. CDR3 length: 15 residues. V shed 2 bases and J shed 6 bases, with 13 bases lying between them. The CDR3 protein is CAISEARDFAGELFF. CDR3 nucleotides: TGTGCCATCAGTGAGGCCCGGGACTTCGCCGGGGAGCTGTTTTTT.